The 22 T cell receptor beta chains below all came from one sample that was sequenced in a study of OX40 agonist ivuxolimab in advanced cancers. Libraries were prepared by immunoSEQ multiplex PCR; TCRdb keeps only in-frame clonotypes and omits some of them. The data show tens of thousands of clones, about 85% seen once. The sample consisted of CD4+ or CD8+ T cells sorted from blood, taken in a trial of the OX40 agonist ivuxolimab. These receptors were taken from an adult with an advanced solid tumor such as melanoma, head and neck, liver or kidney cancer.

V is TRBV5-1 and J is TRBJ2-7, with 10 bases matching TRBD1. V lost 4 bases and J lost 2; bases outside the gene matches: 3. Germline assignment: CDR1 SGHRS and CDR2 YFSETQ. The CDR3 is 14 amino acids. This chain's CDR3 is CASSPGTGAYEQYF. The CDR3 nucleotides read TGCGCCAGCAGCCCTGGGACAGGGGCCTACGAGCAGTACTTC.

This clone has only one observation. At one end, the junction sequence differs from germline, possibly due to a read error. CDR3 DNA sequence: TGCACCAGCAGCTTGGTTGCGGGGCCTAGCCACGAGCAGTACTTC. Its translation is CTSSLVAGPSHEQYF. V gene TRBV5-1 combines with J gene TRBJ2-7; D is perhaps TRBD2 (6 bases). Germline V CDR1 and CDR2: SGHRS, YFSETQ. The CDR3 is 15 residues long.

This clone was seen once. This chain links TRBV11-2 with TRBJ1-5; D is possibly TRBD1 (6 bases). V dropped 10 bases and J dropped 5 bases, with 15 bases sitting between them. CDR1 is SGHAT and CDR2 is FQNNGV in the germline V gene. The CDR3 runs 13 residues. The CDR3 reads CANVKQGHQPQHF. CDR3 sequence (DNA): TGTGCCAACGTCAAACAGGGTCATCAGCCCCAGCATTTT.

V usage is TRBV7-2 and J usage is TRBJ2-7, with TRBD2 matching 10 bases. The CDR3 totals 15 residues. Germline V gene data show CDR1 as SGHTA and CDR2 as FQGNSA. V gave up 5 bases and J gave up 4 bases; unmatched junction bases: 8. CDR3 protein: CASSRASGGAYEQYF. The CDR3 DNA sequence: TGTGCCAGCAGCCGGGCCAGCGGGGGGGCTTACGAGCAGTACTTC. The full variable domain, rest sourced from reference TRBV7-2 and TRBJ2-7, is GAGVSQSPSNKVTEKGKDVELRCDPISGHTALYWYRQSLGQGLEFLIYFQGNSAPDKSGLPSDRFSAERTGGSVSTLTIQRTQQEDSAVYLCASSRASGGAYEQYFGPGTRLTVT.

V usage is TRBV6-5 and J usage is TRBJ1-2; the D is unclear. This CDR3 comprises 13 residues. Germline CDR1 MNHEY, CDR2 SVGAGI. V was cut by 6 bases and J by 6 bases, with 14 bases left in between. CDR3 protein: CASRMGLADGYTF. CDR3 nucleotide sequence: TGTGCCAGCAGGATGGGGTTGGCCGATGGCTACACCTTC.

This sequence joins TRBV6-5 and TRBJ2-1, with a weak D call TRBD2 (7 bases). Germline lookup yields CDR1 MNHEY and CDR2 SVGAGI. Trimming stripped 5 bases from V and 1 base from J, with 12 bases between. CDR3 length: 15 amino acids. This chain's CDR3 is CASSPEGGSYNEQFF. The CDR3 DNA follows: TGTGCCAGCAGTCCCGAGGGGGGGTCCTACAATGAGCAGTTCTTC.

The J gene is TRBJ1-4, the V gene TRBV7-2, with D possibly TRBD1 on 5 matching bases. With 6 bases removed from V and 8 bases from J, the gap between germline ends came to 19 bases. This CDR3 contains 15 residues. Germline loops: CDR1 SGHTA, CDR2 FQGNSA. The CDR3 DNA sequence: TGTGCCAGCAGTATCGTGAGGGCAAGGGGAGAAAAACTGTTTTTT. Amino acid sequence: CASSIVRARGEKLFF. The variable domain in full, with the rest retrieved from reference TRBV7-2 and TRBJ1-4, is GAGVSQSPSNKVTEKGKDVELRCDPISGHTALYWYRQSLGQGLEFLIYFQGNSAPDKSGLPSDRFSAERTGGSVSTLTIQRTQQEDSAVYLCASSIVRARGEKLFFGSGTQLSVL.

V usage is TRBV15 and J usage is TRBJ1-5; D is possibly TRBD1 (5 bases). Germline values: CDR1 LNHNV, CDR2 YYDKDF (reference sequence). V lost 0 bases and J 5 bases, leaving 11 bases between the germline ends. The CDR3 runs 15 residues. CDR3 sequence (DNA): TGTGCCACCAGCAGAGACCGGGACCGCTATCAGCCCCAGCATTTT. This encodes CATSRDRDRYQPQHF. The full variable domain, rest sourced from reference TRBV15 and TRBJ1-5, is DAMVIQNPRYQVTQFGKPVTLSCSQTLNHNVMYWYQQKSSQAPKLLFHYYDKDFNNEADTPDNFQSRRPNTSFCFLDIRSPGLGDTAMYLCATSRDRDRYQPQHFGDGTRLSIL.

The chain links TRBV5-1 to TRBJ2-7; D possibly uses TRBD1 or TRBD2 (6 bases each). CDR1 and CDR2 from the germline V gene are SGHRS and YFSETQ. Trimming removed 7 bases from V and 0 bases from J, with 11 bases in between. The CDR3 contains 13 residues. For the CDR3, the DNA is TGCGCCAGCCGGCGGGACACCTCCTACGAGCAGTACTTC. Protein: CASRRDTSYEQYF.

The chain links TRBV11-2 to TRBJ1-2, with a weak D call TRBD1 (6 bases). CDR3 length: 16 amino acids. The V and J ends lost 6 bases and 6 bases respectively, with 23 bases between them. From germline, CDR1 is SGHAT and CDR2 FQNNGV. The CDR3 nucleotides are TGTGCCAGCAGATTCAAGCCGGGACAACGTGCGGATGGCTACACCTTC. Translation: CASRFKPGQRADGYTF.

A remark on this clone: Other DNA sequences in this sample translate to the same CDR3. The chain joins TRBV18 to TRBJ2-7; 9 bases align to TRBD1. CDR1 KGHSH and CDR2 LQKENI come from the germline V gene. CDR3 size: 14 residues. J gave up 3 bases and V 2 bases, and 2 bases lay outside the gene matches. CDR3 protein: CASSPGTGSYEQYF. As DNA, the CDR3 is TGTGCCAGCTCACCAGGGACAGGGAGCTACGAGCAGTACTTC.

The gene calls are TRBV7-2 and TRBJ1-1; no clear D gene. Germline CDR1 reads SGHTA; CDR2 reads FQGNSA. The CDR3 spans 13 residues. V was pared by 5 bases and J by 3 bases, with 10 bases between. The CDR3, as DNA: TGTGCCAGCAGCCCGCCGAGGGACACTGAAGCTTTCTTT. Amino acid sequence: CASSPPRDTEAFF.

This clone was counted once. This CDR3 reads CASTAPAGARSYEQYF. CDR3 nucleotide sequence: TGTGCCAGCACTGCGCCCGCCGGGGCCCGTTCCTACGAGCAGTACTTC. This rearrangement joins TRBV21-1 to TRBJ2-7. TRBV21-1 is classified as a pseudogene. The CDR3 sequence is 16 residues long.

This clone turned up a few times. V is TRBV6-5 and J is TRBJ1-1; D may be TRBD1 (5 bases). V was trimmed by 5 bases and J by 8 bases, leaving 15 bases between them. The CDR3 is made up of 13 amino acids. CDR1 and CDR2 (germline): MNHEY, SVGAGI. CDR3: CASSTLTGGEAFF. DNA for the CDR3: TGTGCCAGCAGTACCCTAACGGGGGGGGAAGCTTTCTTT.

This clone appeared once. The chain has TRBV18 and TRBJ1-1; the D gene is possibly TRBD1 (6 bases). The germline gives CDR1 KGHSH, CDR2 LQKENI. This CDR3 contains 14 residues. Trimming cost V 6 bases and J 2 bases, with 13 bases left between them. CDR3 bases: TGTGCCAGCTCCCTACAGGGTAGAAACACTGAAGCTTTCTTT. This gives the protein CASSLQGRNTEAFF.

The chain combines TRBV9 with TRBJ1-2, with TRBD1 identical over 7 bases. J lost 2 bases, V lost 0 bases, and 7 bases had no gene match. Germline assignment: CDR1 SGDLS and CDR2 YYNGEE. The CDR3 is made up of 16 amino acids. The CDR3 loop reads CASSVGGTVNNYGYTF. The CDR3 nucleotides are TGTGCCAGCAGCGTAGGAGGGACAGTAAACAACTATGGCTACACCTTC.

The gene calls are TRBV6-1 and TRBJ1-1; D is unclear. Trimming shortened V by 7 bases and J by 4 bases, and 16 bases separated the two germline ends. CDR1 is MNHNS and CDR2 is SASEGT in the germline V gene. There are 14 residues in the CDR3. Written as DNA, the CDR3 is TGTGCCAGCACGCCAGGATTCGGGTCCACTGAAGCTTTCTTT. As protein: CASTPGFGSTEAFF.

CDR3: CASSNWETVMNTEAFF. CDR3 DNA: TGTGCCAGCTCGAATTGGGAGACAGTCATGAACACTGAAGCTTTCTTT. V usage is TRBV9 and J usage is TRBJ1-1, with D maybe TRBD1 (5 bases). The CDR3 extends over 16 amino acids. V lost 7 bases and J lost 0, with 19 bases in between. Per the germline V gene, CDR1 is SGDLS and CDR2 is YYNGEE.

The J gene is TRBJ2-1, the V gene TRBV4-2; D might be TRBD2 (6 bases). V was clipped by 0 bases and J by 4 bases, with 19 bases between them. Germline V gene lookup returns CDR1 LGHNA and CDR2 YNFKEQ. This CDR3 is built from 18 residues. The chain's CDR3 is CASSQEPRRRVQYNEQFF. CDR3 in DNA: TGTGCCAGCAGCCAAGAACCCCGGAGGAGGGTCCAATACAATGAGCAGTTCTTC.

This clone appeared a few times. The genes are TRBV18 and TRBJ2-3, with TRBD2 identical over 9 bases. Trimming cost V 2 bases and J 4 bases; bases outside gene matches: 4. CDR1 and CDR2 from the germline V gene are KGHSH and LQKENI. The CDR3 extends over 15 amino acids. The CDR3 DNA reads as TGTGCCAGCTCACCATCTAGCGGGGTTTCAGATACGCAGTATTTT. Translated: CASSPSSGVSDTQYF.

This clone was recorded once. The chain combines TRBV4-1 with TRBJ2-7; D uncertain. The CDR3 sequence is 13 residues long. Germline V gene lookup returns CDR1 MGHRA and CDR2 YSYEKL. V was cut by 6 bases and J by 0 bases, with 9 bases left in between. The CDR3 reads CASRPSNSYEQYF. CDR3 coding DNA: TGCGCCAGCAGGCCGAGCAACTCCTACGAGCAGTACTTC.

The rearrangement links TRBV4-1 to TRBJ1-1; D is perhaps TRBD1 (5 bases). From germline, CDR1 is MGHRA and CDR2 YSYEKL. The ends were cut back, 0 bases at V and 7 bases at J, with 18 bases in the middle. The CDR3 consists of 16 residues. CDR3 sequence reads: CASSQDPPWQGDEAFF. For the CDR3, the DNA is TGCGCCAGCAGCCAAGACCCCCCGTGGCAGGGCGATGAAGCTTTCTTT.